This T cell receptor (beta chain) was recorded in a study of T cell repertoires and Cas9 in healthy adults. Repertoires were generated with immunoSEQ multiplex PCR, while TCRdb's copy carries only in-frame clones and drops some. The data show around 20,000 clones, roughly nine tenths seen once. Material for sequencing was CD4+ effector T cells (CD127+, CD25-, CD137-, CD154-) from PBMCs; culture status not recorded. The TCR was taken from a human donor in good health.

CDR3 in DNA: TGTGCCAGCAGAACCAACCGGGACACTGAAGCTTTCTTT. This codes for CASRTNRDTEAFF. V gene TRBV6-5 combines with J gene TRBJ1-1; the D is unclear. The CDR3 has 13 residues. The V and J ends lost 6 bases and 3 bases respectively, with 11 bases between them. CDR1 and CDR2 from the germline V gene are MNHEY and SVGAGI.